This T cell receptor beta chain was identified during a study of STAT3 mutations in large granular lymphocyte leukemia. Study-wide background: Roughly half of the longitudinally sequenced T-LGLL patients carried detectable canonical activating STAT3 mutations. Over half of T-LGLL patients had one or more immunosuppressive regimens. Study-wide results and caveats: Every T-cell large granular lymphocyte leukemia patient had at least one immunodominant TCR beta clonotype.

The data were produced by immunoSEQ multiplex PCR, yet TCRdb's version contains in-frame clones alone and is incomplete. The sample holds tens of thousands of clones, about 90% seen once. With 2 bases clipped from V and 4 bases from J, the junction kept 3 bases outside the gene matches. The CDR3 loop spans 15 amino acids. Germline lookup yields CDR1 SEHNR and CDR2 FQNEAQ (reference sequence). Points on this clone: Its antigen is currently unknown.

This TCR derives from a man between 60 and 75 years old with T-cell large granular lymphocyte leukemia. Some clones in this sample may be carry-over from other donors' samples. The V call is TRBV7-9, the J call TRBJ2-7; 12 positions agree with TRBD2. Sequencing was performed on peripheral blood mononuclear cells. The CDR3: CASSLLAGGHYEQYF. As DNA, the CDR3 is TGTGCCAGCAGCTTACTAGCGGGAGGGCATTACGAGCAGTACTTC.